This T cell receptor (beta chain) was sequenced for a study of CD8 T cells in ankylosing spondylitis. From germline, CDR1 is MNHEY and CDR2 SVGAGI. V gave up 8 bases and J gave up 5 bases; unmatched junction bases: 8. The CDR3 covers 14 residues. TCRdb recomputed calls from the 5' RACE reads with MiXCR, one row per CDR3 protein. Of roughly 36,000 distinct CDR3 sequences in the sample, 12% to 15% were seen once. This sequence originates from a male donor with ankylosing spondylitis or in good health (not recorded which). The V call is TRBV6-5, the J call TRBJ2-2; the match to TRBD2 covers 7 bases. The sequenced material came from blood. Here the CDR3 reads CASYAGEGTGELFF. CDR3 DNA sequence: TGTGCCAGCTACGCGGGAGAAGGGACCGGGGAGCTGTTTTTT.